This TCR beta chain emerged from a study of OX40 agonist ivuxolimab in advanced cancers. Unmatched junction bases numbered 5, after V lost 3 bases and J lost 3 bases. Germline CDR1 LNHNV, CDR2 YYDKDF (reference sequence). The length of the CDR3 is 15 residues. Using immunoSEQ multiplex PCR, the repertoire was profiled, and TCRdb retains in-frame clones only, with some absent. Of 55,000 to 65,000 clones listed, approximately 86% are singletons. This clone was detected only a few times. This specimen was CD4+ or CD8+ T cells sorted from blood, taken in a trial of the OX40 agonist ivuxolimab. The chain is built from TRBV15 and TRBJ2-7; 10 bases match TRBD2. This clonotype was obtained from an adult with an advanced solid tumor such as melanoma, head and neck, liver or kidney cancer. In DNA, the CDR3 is TGTGCCACCAGCAGTTTAGCGGGAGGTTTCTACGAGCAGTACTTC. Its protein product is CATSSLAGGFYEQYF.